The next 11 T cell receptor beta chains were all read from a single sample in a study of human T cells and chemical hapten exposure. From the RACE reads, TCRdb called clonotypes with MiXCR, one entry per CDR3 protein. This table has about 80,000 distinct CDR3 sequences, about 9.4% appearing once. Time point here: patch test 1, 2 weeks after DPC sensitization. The treatment here: therapeutic diphenylcyclopropenone sensitization with weekly scalp DPC. The source was whole blood, collected in connection with sensitization to the hapten diphenylcyclopropenone (DPC). The origin of the receptors is a woman in her forties or fifties with alopecia areata. Some clones in this sample may be carry-over from other donors' samples.

This clonotype was counted a few times. CDR3 protein: CASSQDGLHNQPQHF. Here the CDR3 DNA reads TGTGCCAGCAGCCAAGACGGACTTCACAATCAGCCCCAGCATTTT. This chain uses TRBV3-1 with TRBJ1-5; D not certain. CDR3 size: 15 residues. Germline CDR1 is LGHDT and CDR2 is YNNKEL (reference sequence). The V and J ends lost 0 bases and 3 bases respectively, with 9 bases between them. Full variable domain (outside the CDR3, taken from reference TRBV3-1 and TRBJ1-5): DTAVSQTPKYLVTQMGNDKSIKCEQNLGHDTMYWYKQDSKKFLKIMFSYNNKELIINETVPNRFSPKSPDKAHLNLHINSLELGDSAVYFCASSQDGLHNQPQHFGDGTRLSIL.

The CDR3 DNA follows: TGTGCCAGCAGTAGCGCCGGCCGAACTGAAGCTTTCTTT. As protein: CASSSAGRTEAFF. J is TRBJ1-1 and V is TRBV28; D ambiguous. V was pared by 5 bases and J by 5 bases, with 12 bases between. Germline CDR1 is MDHEN and CDR2 is SYDVKM. The CDR3 is made up of 13 amino acids.

This clonotype was counted a few times. CDR3 sequence: CASSRTGGRYEQYF. DNA of the CDR3: TGTGCCAGCAGCCGAACAGGGGGCAGGTACGAGCAGTACTTC. This chain joins TRBV5-6 and TRBJ2-7; TRBD1 matches 9 bases. The junction had 6 bases not matched to a gene; V was cut back by 4 bases and J by 4 bases. CDR3 length: 14 residues. The germline gives CDR1 SGHDT, CDR2 YYEEEE. Based on the CDR3 plus reference TRBV5-6 and TRBJ2-7, the full variable domain is DAGVTQSPTHLIKTRGQQVTLRCSPKSGHDTVSWYQQALGQGPQFIFQYYEEEERQRGNFPDRFSGHQFPNYSSELNVNALLLGDSALYLCASSRTGGRYEQYFGPGTRLTVT.

Of note for this clonotype: A much larger clone sits a single nucleotide away, making a read error possible. The J gene is TRBJ2-3, the V gene TRBV10-3, with D perhaps TRBD1 (6 bases). Germline values: CDR1 ENHRY, CDR2 SYGVKD. This CDR3 is 14 amino acids long. As DNA, the CDR3 is TGTGCCATCAGTCAGGGGACCAGCACAGAAACGCAGTATTTT. Translated: CAISQGTSTETQYF.

V is TRBV29-1 and J is TRBJ2-1, with 7 bases that match TRBD2. V lost 0 bases to trimming and J lost 0 bases; unmatched junction nucleotides: 2. The germline CDR1 and CDR2 sequences are SQVTM and ANQGSEA. CDR3 length equals 15 residues. CDR3 sequence: CSVEDWDYSYNEQFF. The CDR3 DNA is TGCAGCGTTGAAGACTGGGACTACTCCTACAATGAGCAGTTCTTC.

This clonotype was recorded many times. This chain connects TRBV24-1 to TRBJ2-3, with 10 bases matching TRBD1. The CDR3 is 15 residues long. Germline loops: CDR1 KGHDR, CDR2 SFDVKD. V was pared by 4 bases and J by 4 bases, with 4 bases of the junction left unmatched. For the CDR3, the DNA is TGTGCCACCAGTGACTCCGGGACAGGGGCAGATACGCAGTATTTT. Translated: CATSDSGTGADTQYF.

The rearrangement joins TRBV5-1 to TRBJ1-2; 10 bases agree with TRBD1. The CDR3 extends over 17 amino acids. Looked up from germline, CDR1 is SGHRS and CDR2 is YFSETQ. With 0 bases clipped from V and 0 bases from J, the junction kept 5 bases outside the gene matches. CDR3 sequence reads: CASSLAGTGETNYGYTF. DNA for the CDR3: TGCGCCAGCAGCTTGGCCGGGACAGGGGAAACTAACTATGGCTACACCTTC.

The CDR3 spells CASSPGTARPLNTEAFF. CDR3 coding DNA: TGTGCCAGCAGTCCCGGGACAGCCCGGCCCTTGAACACTGAAGCTTTCTTT. The chain is built from TRBV12-3 or TRBV12-4 and TRBJ1-1, with 7 bases that match TRBD1. The CDR3 is made up of 17 amino acids. With V trimmed by 5 bases and J by 0 bases, 12 bases remained unmatched.

This clonotype was observed a few times. The chain joins TRBV7-9 to TRBJ2-1; 7 bases are shared with TRBD2. The V gene's germline CDR1 is SEHNR and CDR2 FQNEAQ (reference sequence). There are 16 residues in the CDR3. J lost 4 bases, V lost 2 bases, and 8 bases had no gene match. CDR3 region: CASSLYQTSKYNEQFF. As DNA, the CDR3 is TGTGCCAGCAGCTTATATCAGACTAGCAAGTACAATGAGCAGTTCTTC. The complete variable domain, with remaining parts taken from reference TRBV7-9 and TRBJ2-1, reads DTGVSQNPRHKITKRGQNVTFRCDPISEHNRLYWYRQTLGQGPEFLTYFQNEAQLEKSRLLSDRFSAERPKGSFSTLEIQRTEQGDSAMYLCASSLYQTSKYNEQFFGPGTRLTVL.

Ten or more counts support this clonotype. The chain couples TRBV24-1 to TRBJ1-5; weak D call: TRBD1 (6 bases). V lost 9 bases to trimming and J lost 2 bases, with 16 bases between them. The germline V gene encodes CDR1 KGHDR and CDR2 SFDVKD. The CDR3 covers 15 residues. CDR3 in DNA: TGTGCCACCTCGAGGGGGGCGGCTGGCAATCAGCCCCAGCATTTT. It codes for CATSRGAAGNQPQHF.

This clonotype was seen more than once but under ten times. The DNA for the CDR3 is TGCGCCAGCAGCGACGTCCTAGCGGGAGTCTACGAGCAGTACTTC. As protein: CASSDVLAGVYEQYF. V is TRBV5-1 and J is TRBJ2-7; 10 bases are shared with TRBD2. CDR1 and CDR2 from the germline V gene are SGHRS and YFSETQ. CDR3 length: 15 residues. Germline trimming cut 4 bases from V and 3 bases from J; bases unmatched to any gene: 7.